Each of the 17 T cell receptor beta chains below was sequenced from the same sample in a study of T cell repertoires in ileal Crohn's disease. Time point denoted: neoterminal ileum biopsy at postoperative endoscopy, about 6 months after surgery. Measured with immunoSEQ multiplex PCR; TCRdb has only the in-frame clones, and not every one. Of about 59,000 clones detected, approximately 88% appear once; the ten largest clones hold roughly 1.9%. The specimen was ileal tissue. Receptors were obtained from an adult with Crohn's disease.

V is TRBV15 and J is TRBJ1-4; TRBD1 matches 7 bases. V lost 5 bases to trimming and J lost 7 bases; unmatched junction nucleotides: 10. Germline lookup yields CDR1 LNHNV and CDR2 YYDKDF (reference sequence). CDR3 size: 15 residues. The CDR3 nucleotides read TGTGCCACCAGCGCCCGACAGGGTTTAGGTGAAAAACTGTTTTTT. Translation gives CATSARQGLGEKLFF.

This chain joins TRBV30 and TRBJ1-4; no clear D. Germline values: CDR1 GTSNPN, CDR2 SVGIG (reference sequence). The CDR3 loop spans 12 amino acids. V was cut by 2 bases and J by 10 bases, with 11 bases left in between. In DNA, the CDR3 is TGTGCCTGGAGTCCCCCAGCGGGAAAACTGTTTTTT. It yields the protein CAWSPPAGKLFF. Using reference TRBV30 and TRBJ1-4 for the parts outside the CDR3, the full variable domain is SQTIHQWPATLVQPVGSPLSLECTVEGTSNPNLYWYRQAAGRGLQLLFYSVGIGQISSEVPQNLSASRPQDRQFILSSKKLLLSDSGFYLCAWSPPAGKLFFGSGTQLSVL.

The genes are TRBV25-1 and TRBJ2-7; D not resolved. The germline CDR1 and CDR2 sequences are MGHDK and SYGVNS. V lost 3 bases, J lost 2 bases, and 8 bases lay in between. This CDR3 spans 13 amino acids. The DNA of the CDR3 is TGTGCCAGCAGTGACAGCGCTACCTACGAGCAGTACTTC. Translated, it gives CASSDSATYEQYF.

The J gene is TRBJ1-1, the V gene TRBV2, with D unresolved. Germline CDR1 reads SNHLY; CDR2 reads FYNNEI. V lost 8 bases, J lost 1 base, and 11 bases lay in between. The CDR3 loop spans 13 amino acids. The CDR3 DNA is TGTGCCAGCCGACAAAAGTCGAACACTGAAGCTTTCTTT. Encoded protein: CASRQKSNTEAFF.

The CDR3 region has the DNA TGTGCCAGCAGTCAAGTCGGGGGCTCCTACAATGAGCAGTTCTTC. Translated, it gives CASSQVGGSYNEQFF. The chain couples TRBV6-4 to TRBJ2-1; TRBD2 is a possible D gene (6 bases). The germline V gene encodes CDR1 MRHNA and CDR2 SNTAGT. The V and J ends lost 5 bases and 0 bases respectively, with 11 bases between them. This CDR3 contains 15 residues.

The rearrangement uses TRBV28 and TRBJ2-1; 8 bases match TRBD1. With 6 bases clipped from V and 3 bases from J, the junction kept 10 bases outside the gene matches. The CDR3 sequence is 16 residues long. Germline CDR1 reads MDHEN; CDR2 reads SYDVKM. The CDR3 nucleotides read TGTGCCAGCAGCCAAATTGGACAGGGAGGCTACAATGAGCAGTTCTTC. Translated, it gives CASSQIGQGGYNEQFF. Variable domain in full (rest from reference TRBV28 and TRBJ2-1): DVKVTQSSRYLVKRTGEKVFLECVQDMDHENMFWYRQDPGLGLRLIYFSYDVKMKEKGDIPEGYSVSREKKERFSLILESASTNQTSMYLCASSQIGQGGYNEQFFGPGTRLTVL.

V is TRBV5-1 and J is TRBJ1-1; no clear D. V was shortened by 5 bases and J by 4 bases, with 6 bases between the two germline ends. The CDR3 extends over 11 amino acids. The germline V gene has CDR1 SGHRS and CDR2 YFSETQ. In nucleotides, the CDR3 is TGCGCCAGCAGGACAAGCACTGAAGCTTTCTTT. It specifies CASRTSTEAFF.

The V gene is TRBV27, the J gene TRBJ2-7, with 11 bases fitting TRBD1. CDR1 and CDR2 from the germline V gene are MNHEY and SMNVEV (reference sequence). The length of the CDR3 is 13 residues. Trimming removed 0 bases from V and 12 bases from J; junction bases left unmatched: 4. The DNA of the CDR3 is TGTGCCAGCAGTTTATCACTGGACAGGGGGCTGTACTTC. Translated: CASSLSLDRGLYF.

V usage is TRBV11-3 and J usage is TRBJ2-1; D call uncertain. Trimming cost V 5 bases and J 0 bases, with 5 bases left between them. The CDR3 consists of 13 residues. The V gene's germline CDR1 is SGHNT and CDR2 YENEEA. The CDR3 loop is CASSPVSYNEQFF. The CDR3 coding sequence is TGTGCCAGCAGCCCAGTCTCCTACAATGAGCAGTTCTTC.

For the CDR3, the DNA is TGTGCCACCAGCAGAGATCCTATGGGACAGGGGGTAAACACCATATATTTT. Translated: CATSRDPMGQGVNTIYF. The chain links TRBV15 to TRBJ1-3; 11 nucleotides align to TRBD1. The V and J ends lost 0 bases and 6 bases, in that order; junction bases with no gene match: 7. The CDR3 runs 17 residues. Looked up from germline, CDR1 is LNHNV and CDR2 is YYDKDF (reference sequence).

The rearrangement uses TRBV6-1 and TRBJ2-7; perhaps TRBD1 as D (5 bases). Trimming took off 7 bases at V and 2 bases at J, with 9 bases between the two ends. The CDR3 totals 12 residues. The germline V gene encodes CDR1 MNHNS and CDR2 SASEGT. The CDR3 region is CASTTGTYEQYV. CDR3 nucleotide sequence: TGTGCCAGCACTACAGGTACCTACGAGCAGTACGTC.

The CDR3 bases are TGCGCCAGCAGCCAAGATGGACAGGGAAGCCAAGTCGGCTACACCTTC. This sequence encodes CASSQDGQGSQVGYTF. The chain combines TRBV4-3 with TRBJ1-2; 8 bases fit TRBD1. Germline assignment: CDR1 LGHNA and CDR2 YSLEER. V shed 0 bases and J 8 bases; nucleotides not matched to a gene: 11. This CDR3 spans 16 amino acids.

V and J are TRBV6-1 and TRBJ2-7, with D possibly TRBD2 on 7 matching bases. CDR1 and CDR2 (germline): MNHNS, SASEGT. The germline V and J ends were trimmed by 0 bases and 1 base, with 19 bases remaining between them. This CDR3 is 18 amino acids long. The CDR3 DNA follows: TGTGCCAGCAGTGAAGCCGAATCCATCGGGGGGCCATCCTACGAGCAGTACTTC. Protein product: CASSEAESIGGPSYEQYF.

Here the CDR3 reads CASSLGTGSYGYTF. CDR3 in DNA: TGTGCCAGCAGTTTGGGGACAGGGAGCTATGGCTACACCTTC. The chain couples TRBV27 to TRBJ1-2; 9 bases fit TRBD1. The germline V gene has CDR1 MNHEY and CDR2 SMNVEV (reference sequence). This CDR3 region has 14 residues. J gave up 4 bases and V 3 bases, and 3 bases lay outside the gene matches.

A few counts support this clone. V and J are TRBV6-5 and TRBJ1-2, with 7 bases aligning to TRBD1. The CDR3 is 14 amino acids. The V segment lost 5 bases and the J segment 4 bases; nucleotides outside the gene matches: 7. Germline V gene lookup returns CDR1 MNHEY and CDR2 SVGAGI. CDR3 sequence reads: CASSDPGTAYGYTF. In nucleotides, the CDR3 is TGTGCCAGCAGTGACCCTGGGACAGCCTATGGCTACACCTTC.

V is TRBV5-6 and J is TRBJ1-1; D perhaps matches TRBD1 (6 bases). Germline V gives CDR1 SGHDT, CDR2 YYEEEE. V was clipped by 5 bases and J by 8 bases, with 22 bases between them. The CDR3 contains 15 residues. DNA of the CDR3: TGTGCCAGCAGATTCATGGACAGAAAGCCGGCGGAAGCTTTCTTT. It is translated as CASRFMDRKPAEAFF.

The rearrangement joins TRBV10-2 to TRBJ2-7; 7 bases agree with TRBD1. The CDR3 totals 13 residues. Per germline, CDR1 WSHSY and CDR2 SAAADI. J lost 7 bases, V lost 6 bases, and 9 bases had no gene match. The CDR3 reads CASRSGGPGEQYV. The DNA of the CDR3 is TGCGCCAGCAGATCAGGGGGACCGGGGGAGCAGTACGTC.